The source of this T cell receptor beta chain is a study of radiotherapy plus CTLA-4 blockade in lung cancer. V was pared by 6 bases and J by 5 bases, with 6 bases of the junction left unmatched. CDR3 length: 13 amino acids. The germline V gene encodes CDR1 MNHNS and CDR2 SASEGT. Study-level points and caveats: Some TCR clones had been derived from tumors. These clones expanded in peripheral blood after radiotherapy plus ipilimumab.

As regards this clone: The antigen is not known.

Generated by immunoSEQ multiplex PCR, the TCRdb table keeps only in-frame clones and is missing some. Seen here are approximately 94,000 clones, 80% to 85% observed once, and the top ten hold roughly 24%. The sequence was obtained from a human donor with non-small cell lung cancer that progressed on radiotherapy plus ipilimumab. The sample was peripheral blood, taken from a patient treated with radiotherapy plus ipilimumab. The gene calls are TRBV6-1 and TRBJ2-7; 8 bases agree with TRBD1. CDR3 residues: CASRMDRVDEQYF. The DNA of the CDR3 is TGTGCCAGCAGAATGGACAGGGTGGACGAGCAGTACTTC.